These 21 T cell receptor beta chains share one sample of origin, sequenced in a study of regulatory T cells in long-lasting Graves disease. Documented time point: persistent/refractory GD, antithyroid drugs over 5 years with positive TRAb. The TCR library was made from RNA extracted from PBMCs. HTBI primers from iRepertoire and Arm-PCR of CDR3 regions yielded the TCR beta libraries. TCRdb re-derived calls from the multiplex PCR reads in MiXCR, one entry per CDR3 protein. This sample has under 350,000 distinct CDR3 sequences; roughly 21% occur once, and the top ten carry just over 55%. The sequencing used peripheral blood mononuclear cells (PBMCs), collected when the disease was refractory, from a patient treated with antithyroid drugs. The receptors stem from a female donor with Graves disease.

Notes on this clonotype: It may be a read error: a sequence one base away is much more abundant. The CDR3 DNA reads as TGTGCCAGCAGTTCCCAGGGGGCGAGGGAGACCCAGTACTTC. This codes for CASSSQGARETQYF. The chain uses TRBV28 and TRBJ2-5, with 8 bases fitting TRBD1. The CDR3 runs 14 residues. Germline CDR1 MDHEN, CDR2 SYDVKM. The junction had 6 bases not matched to a gene; V was cut back by 4 bases and J by 5 bases.

This clonotype was counted between two and nine times. This rearrangement joins TRBV4-1 to TRBJ2-7; D might be TRBD1 (6 bases). Per germline, CDR1 MGHRA and CDR2 YSYEKL. The CDR3 length is 15 residues. Trimming took 6 bases from V and 0 from J, leaving 15 bases between them. The DNA of the CDR3 is TGCGCCAGCAGTTATAAGGACAGATCCTCCTACGAGCAGTACTTC. It codes for CASSYKDRSSYEQYF.

As to this clonotype: A clone one base away is much larger, so this may be a read error. The gene calls are TRBV9 and TRBJ2-5, with D perhaps matching TRBD2 (7 bases). Trimming cost V 5 bases and J 5 bases, with 19 bases left between them. This CDR3 comprises 15 residues. CDR1 SGDLS and CDR2 YYNGEE come from the germline V gene. The CDR3 here is CASSYAGLRGETQYF. The CDR3 DNA sequence: TGTGCCAGCAGTTACGCGGGACTAAGGGGGGAGACCCAGTACTTC.

There are a few counts of this clonotype. This rearrangement joins TRBV7-9 to TRBJ2-5, with 10 bases fitting TRBD2. CDR1 and CDR2 from the germline V gene are SEHNR and FQNEAQ (reference sequence). V lost 3 bases and J lost 0; bases outside the gene matches: 7. The CDR3 runs to 17 residues. This chain's CDR3 is CASSLASGSLYQETQYF. CDR3 bases: TGTGCCAGCAGCTTGGCTAGCGGGAGTCTGTACCAAGAGACCCAGTACTTC.

The chain combines TRBV28 with TRBJ1-2; D is unclear. CDR1 and CDR2 (germline): MDHEN, SYDVKM. This CDR3 contains 14 residues. The V end was cut by 6 bases, the J end by 3 bases, with 14 bases between. In DNA form, the CDR3 reads TGTGCCAGCAGCCGGTGGGGAGGAGACTATGGCTACACCTTC. Its protein is CASSRWGGDYGYTF.

This chain links TRBV6-2 or TRBV6-3 with TRBJ2-2; maybe TRBD2 (6 bases). With 2 bases removed from V and 6 bases from J, the gap between germline ends came to 16 bases. CDR3 length: 16 residues. CDR1 and CDR2 (germline): MNHEY, SVGEGT. CDR3 amino acids: CASSYGAGRTAGELFF. The CDR3 bases are TGTGCCAGCAGTTACGGGGCCGGGAGAACCGCCGGGGAGCTGTTTTTT.

In its sample, this clonotype was seen a few times. V gene TRBV28 combines with J gene TRBJ2-2, with 9 bases fitting TRBD1. Unmatched junction bases numbered 2, after V lost 5 bases and J lost 1 base. Germline CDR1 and CDR2: MDHEN and SYDVKM. The CDR3 totals 15 residues. This chain's CDR3 is CASSKGQGNTGELFF. The CDR3 DNA is TGTGCCAGCAGTAAGGGACAGGGGAACACCGGGGAGCTGTTTTTT.

The chain uses TRBV20-1 and TRBJ1-1, with D maybe TRBD1 (6 bases). This CDR3 is 13 amino acids long. Looked up from germline, CDR1 is DFQATT and CDR2 is SNEGSKA (reference sequence). Trimming left V 5 bases short and J 9 bases short, with 19 bases between. CDR3 loop: CSAAPGGGSQAFF. In DNA, the CDR3 is TGCAGTGCTGCCCCGGGGGGCGGTTCTCAAGCTTTCTTT.

This clonotype was seen many times. The DNA for the CDR3 is TGTGCCAGCAGTGAGACAGGGGAGGGTCAAGAGACCCAGTACTTC. Translation: CASSETGEGQETQYF. The chain couples TRBV6-1 to TRBJ2-5, with a possible D match to TRBD1 (8 bases). Trimming left V 3 bases short and J 2 bases short, with 13 bases between. The V gene's germline CDR1 is MNHNS and CDR2 SASEGT. This CDR3 is built from 15 residues.

There are many counts of this clonotype. CDR3 region: CASAAGNQPQHF. CDR3 nucleotides: TGTGCCAGCGCGGCGGGTAATCAGCCCCAGCATTTT. V is TRBV27 and J is TRBJ1-5; no definite D call. V was clipped by 8 bases and J by 4 bases, with 9 bases between them. CDR1 MNHEY and CDR2 SMNVEV come from the germline V gene (reference sequence). This CDR3 has 12 amino acids.

This chain connects TRBV19 to TRBJ1-1; D is uncertain. CDR1 LNHDA and CDR2 SQIVND come from the germline V gene (reference sequence). V was shortened by 5 bases and J by 4 bases, with 14 bases between the two germline ends. The CDR3 runs to 14 residues. This CDR3 reads CASSQTQASTEAFF. CDR3 nucleotide sequence: TGTGCCAGTAGTCAAACGCAGGCGTCCACTGAAGCTTTCTTT.

This clonotype was counted ten times or more. The chain has TRBV6-1 and TRBJ1-1, with D possibly matching TRBD1 (5 bases). The CDR3 length is 12 residues. V lost 6 bases to trimming and J lost 3 bases, with 8 bases between them. Germline V gene lookup returns CDR1 MNHNS and CDR2 SASEGT. CDR3 sequence: CASSDRYTEAFF. CDR3 sequence (DNA): TGTGCCAGCAGCGACAGATACACTGAAGCTTTCTTT.

The chain recombines TRBV5-1 with TRBJ2-7, with a tentative D call TRBD2 (6 bases). CDR1 and CDR2 (germline): SGHRS, YFSETQ. This CDR3 is 13 amino acids long. V was pared by 2 bases and J by 8 bases, with 14 bases between. CDR3 DNA: TGCGCCAGCAGCTTCCGGGACTCCCAACAGCAGTACTTC. Its protein product is CASSFRDSQQQYF. The whole variable domain, remainder taken from reference TRBV5-1 and TRBJ2-7, is KAGVTQTPRYLIKTRGQQVTLSCSPISGHRSVSWYQQTPGQGLQFLFEYFSETQRNKGNFPGRFSGRQFSNSRSEMNVSTLELGDSALYLCASSFRDSQQQYFGPGTRLTVT.

The chain combines TRBV27 with TRBJ1-5; no definite D call. Germline V gives CDR1 MNHEY, CDR2 SMNVEV (reference sequence). V shed 2 bases and J shed 3 bases, with 20 bases lying between them. This CDR3 spans 18 amino acids. CDR3 nucleotide sequence: TGTGCCAGCAGTTTAAAGGGAGGGCCCGCCGGGCCCAATCAGCCCCAGCATTTT. This sequence encodes CASSLKGGPAGPNQPQHF.

This clonotype was seen many times. The chain couples TRBV20-1 to TRBJ2-7; D not certain. The germline CDR1 and CDR2 sequences are DFQATT and SNEGSKA (reference sequence). This CDR3 spans 12 amino acids. V was clipped by 2 bases and J by 0 bases, with 5 bases between them. The CDR3 DNA sequence: TGCAGTGCTAGAAACAGCTCCTACGAGCAGTACTTC. It translates to CSARNSSYEQYF.

Ten or more counts support this clonotype. The V and J genes are TRBV7-8 and TRBJ2-5, with TRBD2 matching 15 bases. Germline lookup yields CDR1 SGHVS and CDR2 FQNEAQ. The ends lost 5 bases at V and 5 bases at J; junction bases unmatched: 3. This CDR3 contains 15 residues. The DNA of the CDR3 is TGTGCCAGCAGCGTGGGGACTAGCGGGGGGGAGACCCAGTACTTC. It codes for CASSVGTSGGETQYF.

This clonotype is a singleton in its sample. The rearrangement links TRBV6-1 to TRBJ2-3; D perhaps matches TRBD2 (6 bases). Germline V lookup: CDR1 MNHNS, CDR2 SASEGT. This CDR3 has 14 residues. V lost 1 base to trimming and J lost 3 bases, with 8 bases between them. CDR3 in DNA: TGTGCCAGCAGTGAAGGACTAGGGACAGATACGCAGTATTTT. Amino acids: CASSEGLGTDTQYF.

This clonotype was recorded a few times. Because the CDR3 is missing its conserved closing phenylalanine or tryptophan, this is likely a read error. The chain has TRBV20-1 and TRBJ2-4; 11 bases are shared with TRBD2. CDR3 size: 14 residues. In germline, CDR1 is DFQATT, CDR2 SNEGSKA (reference sequence). V was clipped by 3 bases and J by 4 bases; unmatched bases: 2. As DNA, the CDR3 is TGCAGTGCTAGTGCTAGCGGGGGGAAAAACATTCAGTACCTC. Translated, it gives CSASASGGKNIQYL.

This clonotype was picked up one time. A much bigger clone sits one base away, suggesting this may be a read error. The chain links TRBV30 to TRBJ2-7; no clear D gene. The CDR3 covers 11 residues. CDR1 and CDR2 from the germline V gene are GTSNPN and SVGIG (reference sequence). CDR3 loop: CAWSNLYEQCF. The CDR3 nucleotides read TGTGCCTGGAGTAATCTCTACGAGCAGTGCTTC.

The rearrangement uses TRBV15 and TRBJ2-7, with D possibly being TRBD1 (6 bases). This CDR3 is 16 amino acids long. The V end lost 5 bases, the J end lost 0 bases, and 17 bases lay between the germline ends. Per germline, CDR1 LNHNV and CDR2 YYDKDF (reference sequence). DNA for the CDR3: TGTGCCACCAGCGGGCCTCGCAGGGGCTCCTCCTACGAGCAGTACTTC. Amino acid sequence: CATSGPRRGSSYEQYF.

This chain uses TRBV6-1 with TRBJ2-2, with D maybe TRBD1 (6 bases). V dropped 1 base and J dropped 0 bases, with 6 bases sitting between them. The CDR3 runs 15 residues. The germline V gene encodes CDR1 MNHNS and CDR2 SASEGT. Here the CDR3 reads CASSEGTANTGELFF. In DNA, the CDR3 is TGTGCCAGCAGTGAAGGGACAGCGAACACCGGGGAGCTGTTTTTT.